Described below is a single T cell receptor (beta chain) sequence and its context. Its specificity is unknown. V was clipped by 5 bases and J by 4 bases, with 12 bases between them. In germline, CDR1 is SGHVS, CDR2 FQNEAQ. This CDR3 has 13 amino acids. Diagnoses were established using clinical symptoms, serum thyroxine and TRAb, thyroid ultrasound and orbital computed tomography. Amplified TCR beta CDR3 regions came from RNA transcripts. In the first-round RT-PCR of the TCR CDR3, the HTBI primer set was used. TCRdb reprocessed the multiplex PCR reads via MiXCR and lists one record per CDR3 protein. This repertoire shows roughly 600,000 distinct CDR3 sequences, 14% found once; its top ten account for about 12%. This sample was included in a study of T cells in Graves' hyperthyroidism and ophthalmopathy. Overall study results and limits: Among thyroid clonotypes expanded above 0.001, most also appeared in blood.

The V and J genes are TRBV7-8 and TRBJ2-7; TRBD2 might be the D (5 bases). Sequencing was done on a sample of blood. The clonotype originates from a woman between 45 and 60 years old with Graves' ophthalmopathy. CDR3 coding DNA: TGTGCCAGCAGCCCTCGGACGGGGTACGAGCAGTACTTC. Translated: CASSPRTGYEQYF.